These T cell receptor beta chains were read from a single sample in a study of regulatory T cells in long-lasting Graves disease. TCRdb independently ran MiXCR on the multiplex PCR reads; one entry per CDR3 protein. The sample yields approximately 690,000 distinct CDR3 sequences, 25% to 30% seen once. Source: peripheral blood mononuclear cells (PBMCs), taken when the disease was refractory, from a patient treated with antithyroid drugs. These receptors all stem from a female donor with Graves disease. Each CDR3 is given with its conserved first and last residue. Fields, in order: D gene, J gene, clone size, V gene, CDR3 DNA, CDR3 protein. The D gene is left open where the match is weak. Rows may omit the clone size; those that give it use once, few, many or a size class.

d_call: .
j_call: TRBJ2-5
clone_size: many
v_call: TRBV12-3/TRBV12-4
cdr3_nt: TGTGCCAGCAGTTTGTGGGAAGTCCGGAAGACCCAGTACTTC
cdr3_aa: CASSLWEVRKTQYF

d_call: .
j_call: TRBJ1-4
clone_size: .
v_call: TRBV7-2
cdr3_nt: TGTGCCAGCAGCCCGAAAAGGACTGGCCTTGGTGAAAAACTGTTTTTT
cdr3_aa: CASSPKRTGLGEKLFF

d_call: .
j_call: TRBJ1-2
clone_size: .
v_call: TRBV29-1
cdr3_nt: TGCAGCGTTGTTAGACAGGTCTATGGCTACACCTTC
cdr3_aa: CSVVRQVYGYTF

d_call: .
j_call: TRBJ1-1
clone_size: few
v_call: TRBV7-2
cdr3_nt: TGTGCCAGCAGCTTAGCCGTGGGATACACTGAAGCTTTCTTT
cdr3_aa: CASSLAVGYTEAFF

d_call: .
j_call: TRBJ1-1
clone_size: .
v_call: TRBV25-1
cdr3_nt: TGTGCCAGCAGGCCGAACGGGGGGAACACTGAAGCTTTCTTT
cdr3_aa: CASRPNGGNTEAFF

d_call: .
j_call: TRBJ2-5
clone_size: few
v_call: TRBV9
cdr3_nt: TGTGCCAGCAGCGCTCGAGAGGAGACCCAGTACTTC
cdr3_aa: CASSAREETQYF

d_call: .
j_call: TRBJ1-1
clone_size: few
v_call: TRBV25-1
cdr3_nt: TGTGCCAGCAGTGACACAGGGAGGACCACTGAAGCTTTCTTT
cdr3_aa: CASSDTGRTTEAFF

d_call: .
j_call: TRBJ1-1
clone_size: .
v_call: TRBV19
cdr3_nt: TGTGCCAGTAGTGGACGGCCTGAAGCTTTCTTT
cdr3_aa: CASSGRPEAFF

d_call: TRBD1
j_call: TRBJ1-5
clone_size: .
v_call: TRBV20-1
cdr3_nt: TGCAATGCTAGGGTAAAGGACAGGGCAAATCAGCCCCAGCATTTT
cdr3_aa: CNARVKDRANQPQHF

d_call: TRBD2
j_call: TRBJ2-5
clone_size: .
v_call: TRBV25-1
cdr3_nt: TGTGCCAGCAGTGATTTGGCCAGCGGGAGCCGGGAGACCCAGTACTTC
cdr3_aa: CASSDLASGSRETQYF

d_call: .
j_call: TRBJ1-1
clone_size: many
v_call: TRBV29-1
cdr3_nt: TGCAGCGTTGGACCCGGGCACGCTACTGAAGCTTTCTTT
cdr3_aa: CSVGPGHATEAFF